These 17 T cell receptor beta chains were sequenced from one sample in a study of PD-1 blockade in classical Hodgkin lymphoma. Documented time point: cycle 4 day 1 (C4D1), after five to seven weeks of nivolumab. Brentuximab vedotin exposure varied among the patients, all of whom had relapsed after autologous stem cell transplantation. TCRdb's copy holds only in-frame clones and misses some; the assay was immunoSEQ multiplex PCR. The repertoire holds roughly 90,000 clones, with nearly 85% as singletons. The material was peripheral blood mononuclear cells (PBMCs), obtained before the fourth cycle of nivolumab. The receptor source for this set is a human donor with classical Hodgkin lymphoma.

By its share, this clone is medium-sized. This chain joins TRBV6-6 and TRBJ2-7; the match to TRBD2 covers 9 bases. After removal of 2 bases from V and 4 bases from J, the junction contained 9 bases not matched to a gene. Germline V gives CDR1 MNHNY, CDR2 SVGAGI (reference sequence). The CDR3 is 16 residues long. The CDR3 DNA reads as TGTGCCAGCAGTTACACTATTAGCGGGAGTCTTTACGAGCAGTACTTC. It translates to CASSYTISGSLYEQYF.

In this sample, this clone turned up a few times. This rearrangement joins TRBV30 to TRBJ1-2; D gene unclear. The germline V gene has CDR1 GTSNPN and CDR2 SVGIG (reference sequence). The CDR3 consists of 15 residues. V lost 0 bases to trimming and J lost 3 bases, with 14 bases between them. The CDR3 DNA reads as TGTGCCTGGAGTGTCGGTCTGGGGTTGGACTATGGCTACACCTTC. Amino acids: CAWSVGLGLDYGYTF.

V is TRBV18 and J is TRBJ2-1; no definite D call. The CDR3 loop spans 16 amino acids. Germline assignment: CDR1 KGHSH and CDR2 LQKENI. V was shortened by 1 base and J by 6 bases, with 16 bases between the two germline ends. The CDR3 region has the DNA TGTGCCAGCTCACCACAATGGACGGTACTCAGCAATGAGCAGTTCTTC. Translated, it gives CASSPQWTVLSNEQFF.

The rearrangement uses TRBV28 and TRBJ2-4; D possibly uses TRBD1 or TRBD2 (6 bases each). Germline CDR1 MDHEN, CDR2 SYDVKM. CDR3 length equals 15 residues. V shed 6 bases and J shed 9 bases, with 21 bases lying between them. The CDR3 nucleotides are TGTGCCAGCAGGCGGGACTCCGGGGGCAATCGCATTCAGTACTTC. It is translated as CASRRDSGGNRIQYF.

J is TRBJ2-1 and V is TRBV19, with D perhaps matching TRBD2 (5 bases). Trimming took 7 bases from V and 4 from J, leaving 17 bases between them. Looked up from germline, CDR1 is LNHDA and CDR2 is SQIVND (reference sequence). This CDR3 is built from 15 residues. CDR3 protein: CASTRESGFYNEQFF. CDR3 nucleotide sequence: TGTGCCAGTACCCGAGAATCGGGGTTTTACAATGAGCAGTTCTTC.

This chain links TRBV5-6 with TRBJ1-1; D is possibly TRBD1 (5 bases). The ends were cut back, 4 bases at V and 3 bases at J, with 7 bases in the middle. The CDR3 is made up of 12 amino acids. Germline V gene sequence: CDR1 SGHDT, CDR2 YYEEEE. The CDR3 sequence is CASSDSYTEAFF. DNA of the CDR3: TGTGCCAGCAGCGACAGCTACACTGAAGCTTTCTTT.

This clone was detected only once. CDR3 in amino acids: CASSLEQGGETQYF. As DNA, the CDR3 is TGTGCCAGCAGCTTGGAACAGGGAGGAGAGACCCAGTACTTC. This chain connects TRBV5-6 to TRBJ2-5, with D possibly called TRBD1 or TRBD2 (6 bases each). Trimming shortened V by 0 bases and J by 4 bases, and 10 bases separated the two germline ends. Germline V CDR1 and CDR2: SGHDT, YYEEEE. The CDR3 covers 14 residues.

The V and J genes are TRBV5-1 and TRBJ2-7, with D perhaps being TRBD1 or TRBD2 (5 bases each). Germline V CDR1 and CDR2: SGHRS, YFSETQ. The CDR3 covers 13 residues. Between the trimmed V and J ends, which lost 4 bases and 1 base, there was a span of 9 bases. The DNA of the CDR3 is TGCGCCAGCAGCCTCTGGGGGTCCTACGAGCAGTACTTC. Amino acids: CASSLWGSYEQYF. Complete variable domain (other parts from reference TRBV5-1 and TRBJ2-7): KAGVTQTPRYLIKTRGQQVTLSCSPISGHRSVSWYQQTPGQGLQFLFEYFSETQRNKGNFPGRFSGRQFSNSRSEMNVSTLELGDSALYLCASSLWGSYEQYFGPGTRLTVT.

This clone turned up a few times. The chain recombines TRBV6-6 with TRBJ2-7; D is ambiguous. The CDR3 runs to 14 residues. Trimming took 5 bases from V and 3 from J, leaving 14 bases between them. Per germline, CDR1 MNHNY and CDR2 SVGAGI (reference sequence). The DNA of the CDR3 is TGTGCCAGCAGTCCCCCGGGCTACCACTACGAGCAGTACTTC. It specifies CASSPPGYHYEQYF.

The J gene is TRBJ1-5, the V gene TRBV10-3; D may be TRBD1 (6 bases). V lost 6 bases, J lost 6 bases, and 9 bases lay in between. Germline V CDR1 and CDR2: ENHRY, SYGVKD. There are 12 residues in the CDR3. DNA of the CDR3: TGTGCCATCAGGGACAGCGGTCAGCCCCAGCATTTT. Translating it yields CAIRDSGQPQHF.

The gene calls are TRBV28 and TRBJ1-5, with 10 bases lining up with TRBD1. Trimming took 4 bases from V and 5 from J; bases not matched to a gene: 2. The CDR3 has 14 residues. Germline CDR1 reads MDHEN; CDR2 reads SYDVKM. The CDR3 DNA is TGTGCCAGCAGTTCTGGACAGGGGGATCAGCCCCAGCATTTT. Translating it yields CASSSGQGDQPQHF.

The chain is built from TRBV5-1 and TRBJ2-7; 7 bases line up with TRBD2. The J segment lost 4 bases and the V segment lost 0 bases, leaving 7 bases of the junction unmatched. The CDR3 covers 15 residues. The germline V gene has CDR1 SGHRS and CDR2 YFSETQ. CDR3: CASSLEAGRVYEQYF. CDR3 coding DNA: TGCGCCAGCAGCTTGGAAGCGGGAAGGGTTTACGAGCAGTACTTC.

The rearrangement links TRBV7-3 to TRBJ1-3, with a weak D call TRBD1 (6 bases). The length of the CDR3 is 16 residues. Germline-derived CDR1 and CDR2 are SGHTA and FQGTGA. Deletions cut 1 base from V and 2 bases from J, with 12 bases between. CDR3 DNA: TGTGCCAGCAGCTTAAATCCCGCAGGGGCTGGAAACACCATATATTTT. As protein: CASSLNPAGAGNTIYF.

The V call is TRBV7-9, the J call TRBJ2-7; D is undetermined. Germline CDR1 SEHNR, CDR2 FQNEAQ (reference sequence). The CDR3 runs to 16 residues. V was cut by 5 bases and J by 6 bases, with 23 bases left in between. For the CDR3, the DNA is TGTGCCAGCAGCCTCCTCGGTGGAGAAGCTCCTGGCGAGCAGTACTTC. Amino acids: CASSLLGGEAPGEQYF.

The rearrangement joins TRBV28 to TRBJ2-1, with 7 bases lining up with TRBD2. J was trimmed by 7 bases and V by 4 bases; bases with no gene match: 10. Germline V gene lookup returns CDR1 MDHEN and CDR2 SYDVKM. The CDR3 contains 15 residues. The CDR3 nucleotides are TGTGCCAGCAGTTCCTTACAGACTAGCTTGAATGAGCAGTTCTTC. This encodes CASSSLQTSLNEQFF.

The V call is TRBV28, the J call TRBJ2-1, with 14 bases matching TRBD2. Looked up from germline, CDR1 is MDHEN and CDR2 is SYDVKM. There are 18 residues in the CDR3. V lost 7 bases and J lost 1; bases outside the gene matches: 9. CDR3 coding DNA: TGTGCCAGCACCGGGGGACTAGCGGGAGAAAGGTCCTACAATGAGCAGTTCTTC. Translating it yields CASTGGLAGERSYNEQFF.

V is TRBV30 and J is TRBJ1-6; 7 bases fit TRBD1. Germline V gene sequence: CDR1 GTSNPN, CDR2 SVGIG (reference sequence). The trim removed 0 bases at V and 9 bases at J, leaving 11 bases unmatched. The CDR3 has 16 residues. The chain's CDR3 is CAWSVLTGRLGSPLHF. The CDR3 nucleotides read TGTGCCTGGAGTGTACTGACAGGGAGGTTGGGTTCACCCCTCCACTTT.